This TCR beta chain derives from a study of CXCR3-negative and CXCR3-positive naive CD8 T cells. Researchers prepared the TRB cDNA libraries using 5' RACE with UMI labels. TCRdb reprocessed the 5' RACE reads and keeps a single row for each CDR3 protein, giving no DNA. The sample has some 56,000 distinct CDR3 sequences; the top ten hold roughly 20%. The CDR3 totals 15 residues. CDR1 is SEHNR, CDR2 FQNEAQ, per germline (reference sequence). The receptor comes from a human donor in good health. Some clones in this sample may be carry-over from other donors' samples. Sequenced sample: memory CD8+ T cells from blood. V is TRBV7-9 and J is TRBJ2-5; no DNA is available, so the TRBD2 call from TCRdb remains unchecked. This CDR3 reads CASSYPGGPQETQYF. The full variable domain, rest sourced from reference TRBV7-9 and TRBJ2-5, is DTGVSQNPRHKITKRGQNVTFRCDPISEHNRLYWYRQTLGQGPEFLTYFQNEAQLEKSRLLSDRFSAERPKGSFSTLEIQRTEQGDSAMYLCASSYPGGPQETQYFGPGTRLLVL.